This T cell receptor (beta chain) was retrieved from a study of control samples from healthy donors and cancer patients. Profiling relied on immunoSEQ multiplex PCR, and the TCRdb table lists in-frame clones only, not all of them. The sample includes some 100,000 clones, roughly nine tenths of them seen just once. The TCR was taken from a woman between 45 and 65 years old in good health. The sequenced sample consisted of blood.

The chain's CDR3 is CASSPNPRQGTIFGYTF. CDR3 DNA sequence: TGCGCCAGCAGCCCCAACCCCCGACAGGGAACAATTTTTGGCTACACCTTC. The chain carries TRBV4-3 and TRBJ1-2, with 7 bases fitting TRBD1. The CDR3 consists of 17 residues. The ends lost 4 bases at V and 7 bases at J; junction bases unmatched: 18. The germline V gene has CDR1 LGHNA and CDR2 YSLEER.